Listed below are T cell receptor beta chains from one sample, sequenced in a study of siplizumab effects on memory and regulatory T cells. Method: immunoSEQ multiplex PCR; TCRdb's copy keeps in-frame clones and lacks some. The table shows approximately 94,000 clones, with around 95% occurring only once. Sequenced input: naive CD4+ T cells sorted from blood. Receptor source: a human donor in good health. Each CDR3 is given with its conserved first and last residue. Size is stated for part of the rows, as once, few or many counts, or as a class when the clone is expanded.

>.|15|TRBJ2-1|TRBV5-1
CASSLRGGAYNEQFF
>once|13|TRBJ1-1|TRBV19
CASSMVTNTEAFF
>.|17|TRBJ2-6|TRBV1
CTSSQDFGTPGANVLTF
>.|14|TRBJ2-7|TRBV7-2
CASSSGTVAYEQYF
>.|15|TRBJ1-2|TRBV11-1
CASSLSAGGLYGYTF
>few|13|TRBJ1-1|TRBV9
CASSVDRGTEAFF
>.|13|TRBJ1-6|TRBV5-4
CASSLLGETPLHF
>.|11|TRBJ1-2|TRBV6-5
CASNKNYGYTF
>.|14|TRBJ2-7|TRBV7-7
CASSFDRTRNEQYF
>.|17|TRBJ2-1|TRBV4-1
CASSQDALAGGPNEQFF
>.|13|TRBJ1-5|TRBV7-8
CASSFYWGDPQHF
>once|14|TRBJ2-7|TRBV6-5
CASRRAASSYEQYF
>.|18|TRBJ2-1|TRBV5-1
CASSVPSRERGAFNEQFF
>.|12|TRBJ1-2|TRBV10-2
CASGQFNYGYTF
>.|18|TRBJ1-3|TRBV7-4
CASSFGTGENSTGNTIYF
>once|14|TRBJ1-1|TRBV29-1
CSVGAGGWNTEAFF
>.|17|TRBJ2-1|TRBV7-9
CASSFSSAAGGLVEQFF
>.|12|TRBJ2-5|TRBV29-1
CSVPSGKETQYF
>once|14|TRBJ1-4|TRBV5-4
CASSYSTTNEKLFF
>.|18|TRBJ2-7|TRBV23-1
CASRPKDLIGPTSYEQYF
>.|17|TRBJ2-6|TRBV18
CASYDPGQGNGANVLTF
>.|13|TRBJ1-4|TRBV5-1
CASSLGFPEKLFF
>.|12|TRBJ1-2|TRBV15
CATSRALGGYTF
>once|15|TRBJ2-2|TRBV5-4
CASSLGGAGTGELFF
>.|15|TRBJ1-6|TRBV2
CASSGESSYNSPLHF
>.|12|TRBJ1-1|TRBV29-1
CSVTTGSTEAFF
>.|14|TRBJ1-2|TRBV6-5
CASRITGEGDGYTF
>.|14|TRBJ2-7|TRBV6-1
CASSDNRGAYEQYF
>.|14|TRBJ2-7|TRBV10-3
CASRSGVGSYEQYF
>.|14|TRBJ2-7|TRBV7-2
CASSLGLPGGKQYF
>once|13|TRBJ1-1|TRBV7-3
CASSRHPNTEAFF
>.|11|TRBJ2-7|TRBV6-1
CASSRLNEQYF
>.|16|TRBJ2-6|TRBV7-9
CASSTQGAAGANVLTF
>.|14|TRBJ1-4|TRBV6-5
CASRFGTINEKLFF
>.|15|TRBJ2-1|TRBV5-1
CASSLSSGGVNEQFF
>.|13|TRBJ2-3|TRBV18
CTSSPGATDTQYF
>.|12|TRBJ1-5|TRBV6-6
CASSTHNQPQHF
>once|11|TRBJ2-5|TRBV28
CASSLSGTQYF
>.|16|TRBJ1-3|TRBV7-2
CASSLAVGHFGNTIYF
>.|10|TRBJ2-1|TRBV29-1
CSVELNEQFF
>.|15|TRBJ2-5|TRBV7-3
CASSSYPGNQETQYF
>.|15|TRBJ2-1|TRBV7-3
CASSLAGGNYNEQFF
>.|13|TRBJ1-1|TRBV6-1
CAVRQTEGTEAFF
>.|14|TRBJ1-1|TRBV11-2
CASSLVPGNTEAFF